This TCR beta chain was identified during a study of CXCR3-negative and CXCR3-positive naive CD8 T cells. The overall study: Per-library TRB read counts averaged about 1.5 +/- 0.3 million, adding up to around 130 million in total. Study results and caveats: Relative to CXCR3-negative naive cells, CXCR3-positive naive cells had more hydrophobic TRB CDR3s. Relative to memory CD8+ cells, whose diversity was much lower, both naive subsets had comparably high diversity. TCR strength was inferred from TRB CDR3 properties, while surface CD5 was comparable between naive subsets.

Germline assignment: CDR1 SGHTA and CDR2 FQGTGA. This CDR3 has 13 amino acids. On this clonotype: The antigen is not known.

Via 5' RACE with UMI labels, TRB cDNA libraries were prepared. TCRdb reworked the 5' RACE reads into one entry per CDR3 protein, no DNA. Recorded for this sample: 130,000 or so distinct CDR3 sequences. The receptor was derived from a human donor in good health. Some clones in this sample may be carry-over from other donors' samples. The chain is built from TRBV7-3 and TRBJ2-3; absent DNA, TCRdb's TRBD2 call cannot be checked. The sample was naive CXCR3+ CD8+ T cells from blood. Subset noted: CD45RO-CCR7+CD27+CD95- naive CD8+ T cells expressing CXCR3 (TNR3+). CDR3 protein: CASSLPPGGTQYF. Full variable domain (outside the CDR3, taken from reference TRBV7-3 and TRBJ2-3): GAGVSQTPSNKVTEKGKYVELRCDPISGHTALYWYRQSLGQGPEFLIYFQGTGAADDSGLPNDRFFAVRPEGSVSTLKIQRTERGDSAVYLCASSLPPGGTQYFGPGTRLTVL.